This is a list of T cell receptor beta chains from one sample in a study of CD8+CD57+ T cells in acquired aplastic anemia. TCRdb re-derived calls from the reads in MiXCR, one entry per CDR3 protein. The repertoire has 200,000 or so distinct CDR3 sequences, 55% to 70% of them found once; the top ten carry approximately 44%. The specimen sequenced was sorted CD4+, CD8+, or CD8+CD57+ T cells (not recorded which) from PBMCs. The origin of the receptors is a human donor with severe aplastic anemia or a healthy control (not recorded which). CDR3s include the opening cysteine and the closing phenylalanine or tryptophan. A D gene is named only where the DNA matches it firmly. Size tells how often a clone was seen (once, few, many) or the class of an expanded clone, and some rows leave it out.

CASSPFNSGGFTDTQYF | TGTGCCAGCAGCCCGTTTAATAGCGGGGGTTTCACAGATACGCAGTATTTT | TRBJ2-3 | TRBD2 | TRBV7-3 | many | 17
CAISLGTGATEAFF | TGTGCCATCAGCTTGGGGACAGGGGCCACTGAAGCTTTCTTT | TRBJ1-1 | TRBD1 | TRBV10-3 | - | 14
CSVGSVGLEQPQHF | TGCAGCGTTGGGTCAGTGGGATTGGAACAGCCCCAGCATTTT | TRBJ1-5 | - | TRBV29-1 | - | 14
CASSFWLSSYEQHF | TGTGCCAGCAGCTTCTGGCTCAGCTCCTACGAGCAGCACTTC | TRBJ2-7 | - | TRBV5-1 | - | 14
CASSLATGYNEQFF | TGTGCTAGCAGCTTGGCTACAGGATACAATGAGCAGTTCTTC | TRBJ2-1 | - | TRBV7-2 | - | 14
CASSRGSSYNEQFF | TGTGCCAGCAGTCGCGGTAGCTCCTACAATGAGCAGTTCTTC | TRBJ2-1 | - | TRBV2 | - | 14
CASSIGRGTGAAEQYF | TGTGCCAGTAGTATTGGGCGTGGGACAGGGGCTGCCGAGCAGTACTTC | TRBJ2-7 | TRBD1 | TRBV19 | - | 16
CATSAHRGRSSYEQYF | TGTGCCACCAGTGCTCACAGGGGCCGAAGCTCCTACGAGCAGTACTTC | TRBJ2-7 | TRBD1 | TRBV24-1 | - | 16
CASSEDIGRTQYF | TGCGCCAGCAGCGAAGATATCGGCCGGACCCAGTACTTC | TRBJ2-5 | - | TRBV4-1 | - | 13
CASSGWTGGAYEQYF | TGTGCCAGCAGTGGCTGGACAGGGGGGGCCTACGAGCAGTACTTC | TRBJ2-7 | TRBD1 | TRBV2 | many | 15
CSVEEVGAGGADTQYF | TGCAGCGTTGAAGAAGTGGGAGCGGGGGGCGCAGATACGCAGTATTTT | TRBJ2-3 | TRBD2 | TRBV29-1 | - | 16
CASTESSYEQYF | TGTGCCAGCACCGAAAGCTCCTACGAGCAGTACTTC | TRBJ2-7 | - | TRBV2 | many | 12
CATSAPHADRHTGELFF | TGTGCCACCAGTGCCCCCCACGCTGACAGACACACCGGGGAGCTGTTTTTT | TRBJ2-2 | - | TRBV24-1 | - | 17
CASSFRDSSYNEQFF | TGTGCCAGCAGTTTCCGGGACAGCTCCTACAATGAGCAGTTCTTC | TRBJ2-1 | TRBD1 | TRBV6-5 | many | 15
CSFCLEGITTARETQYF | TGCAGCTTCTGCCTCGAGGGAATTACCACTGCTAGGGAGACCCAGTACTTC | TRBJ2-5 | - | TRBV29-1 | - | 17
CAGSSTGLDTDTQYF | TGTGCCGGCAGCTCCACGGGACTAGACACAGATACGCAGTATTTT | TRBJ2-3 | TRBD2 | TRBV7-9 | - | 15
CSASGRSSYEQYF | TGCAGTGCTAGCGGGAGGAGCTCCTACGAGCAGTACTTC | TRBJ2-7 | TRBD2 | TRBV20-1 | - | 13
CASSLGQDQETQYF | TGTGCCAGCAGCTTAGGACAGGACCAAGAGACCCAGTACTTC | TRBJ2-5 | - | TRBV11-2 | - | 14
CASSSRDTSNTGELFF | TGTGCCAGCAGCTCCCGGGACACGTCGAACACCGGGGAGCTGTTTTTT | TRBJ2-2 | - | TRBV7-2 | - | 16
CASSKQFNSPLHF | TGTGCCAGCAGTAAACAGTTTAATTCACCCCTCCACTTT | TRBJ1-6 | - | TRBV5-4 | - | 13
CASSIERWGGYTF | TGTGCCAGTAGTATTGAGCGGTGGGGTGGCTACACCTTC | TRBJ1-2 | - | TRBV19 | - | 13
CATSREGQGYEQYF | TGTGCCACCAGCAGAGAAGGGCAGGGATACGAGCAGTACTTC | TRBJ2-7 | - | TRBV15 | - | 14
CSARRDSFSYEQYF | TGCAGTGCTAGACGGGACAGTTTCTCCTACGAGCAGTACTTC | TRBJ2-7 | TRBD1 | TRBV20-1 | - | 14
CASRRDSTDTQYF | TGTGCCAGCAGACGGGACAGCACAGATACGCAGTATTTT | TRBJ2-3 | - | TRBV7-8 | - | 13
CASSARGVENTEAFF | TGTGCCAGTAGTGCACGGGGGGTAGAGAACACTGAAGCTTTCTTT | TRBJ1-1 | - | TRBV19 | - | 15
CSARQDRQVHF | TGCAGTGCTCGGCAGGACAGGCAGGTGCATTTT | TRBJ1-5 | TRBD1 | TRBV20-1 | - | 11
CASSLGTGSANPPLHF | TGTGCCAGCAGCCTGGGGACAGGATCGGCTAATCCACCCCTCCACTTT | TRBJ1-6 | TRBD1 | TRBV7-2 | - | 16
CASSEISGHF | TGTGCCAGCAGTGAAATTAGCGGCCACTTC | TRBJ2-7 | - | TRBV2 | once | 10
CSDLGQNTEAFF | TGCAGCGACTTGGGACAGAACACTGAAGCTTTCTTT | TRBJ1-1 | - | TRBV29-1 | - | 12
CAISDGSKADTQYF | TGTGCCATCAGTGACGGGAGTAAGGCAGATACGCAGTATTTT | TRBJ2-3 | - | TRBV10-3 | - | 14
CSTAGSINEQFF | TGCAGTACAGCGGGAAGCATCAATGAGCAGTTCTTC | TRBJ2-1 | TRBD2 | TRBV20-1 | few | 12
CSAGRQGFEQYF | TGCAGTGCTGGACGACAGGGGTTCGAGCAGTACTTC | TRBJ2-7 | TRBD1 | TRBV20-1 | once | 12
CASSIGVYEQFF | TGTGCCAGTAGTATCGGGGTCTATGAGCAGTTCTTC | TRBJ2-1 | - | TRBV19 | many | 12
CASSPGTAIPYEQYF | TGTGCCAGCAGCCCAGGGACAGCCATCCCCTACGAGCAGTACTTC | TRBJ2-7 | TRBD1 | TRBV7-8 | few | 15
CASSLGTGLGYTF | TGTGCCAGCAGCTTAGGGACAGGGTTGGGCTACACCTTC | TRBJ1-2 | TRBD1 | TRBV7-8 | - | 13
CASSAGFSYNEQFF | TGTGCCAGCAGCGCAGGGTTTTCCTACAATGAGCAGTTCTTC | TRBJ2-1 | - | TRBV9 | - | 14
CASSRLARETQYF | TGCGCCAGCAGCCGACTAGCTAGGGAGACCCAGTACTTC | TRBJ2-5 | TRBD2 | TRBV4-1 | - | 13
CASSQVGETQYF | TGTGCCAGCAGCCAAGTGGGAGAGACCCAGTACTTC | TRBJ2-5 | - | TRBV7-2 | - | 12
CSATGQYGEETQYF | TGCAGTGCTACGGGTCAGTACGGGGAAGAGACCCAGTACTTC | TRBJ2-5 | - | TRBV20-1 | - | 14
CSANSGIGADTQYF | TGCAGTGCTAACAGCGGGATAGGCGCAGATACGCAGTATTTT | TRBJ2-3 | TRBD2 | TRBV20-1 | - | 14
CASSSGTGFLNYGYTF | TGTGCCAGCAGTTCCGGGACAGGGTTCCTCAACTATGGCTACACCTTC | TRBJ1-2 | TRBD1 | TRBV7-9 | many | 16
CASSPGTGINEQYF | TGTGCCAGCAGCCCAGGGACCGGGATTAACGAGCAGTACTTC | TRBJ2-7 | - | TRBV7-3 | - | 14
CSAREWGTEAFF | TGCAGTGCTAGAGAATGGGGCACTGAAGCTTTCTTT | TRBJ1-1 | - | TRBV20-1 | - | 12
CSARLAEAGETQYF | TGCAGCGCCAGACTAGCGGAGGCCGGAGAGACCCAGTACTTC | TRBJ2-5 | TRBD2 | TRBV29-1 | once | 14
CATSGLYTGELFF | TGTGCCACCTCGGGACTATACACCGGGGAGCTGTTTTTT | TRBJ2-2 | TRBD2 | TRBV25-1 | - | 13
CASSRLAGVPYNEQFF | TGTGCCAGCAGTCGACTAGCGGGAGTTCCTTACAATGAGCAGTTCTTC | TRBJ2-1 | TRBD2 | TRBV7-2 | - | 16
CASSKTQGASYEQYF | TGTGCCAGCAGCAAAACACAGGGGGCTTCGTACGAGCAGTACTTC | TRBJ2-7 | TRBD1 | TRBV7-7 | - | 15
CASSLGQVFYEQYF | TGTGCCAGCAGCTTGGGACAGGTCTTCTACGAGCAGTACTTC | TRBJ2-7 | TRBD1 | TRBV7-2 | - | 14
CASATGPYGYTF | TGTGCCAGTGCGACAGGCCCCTATGGCTACACCTTC | TRBJ1-2 | - | TRBV19 | many | 12
CASSIGREANQPQHF | TGTGCCAGTAGTATAGGCAGGGAGGCTAATCAGCCCCAGCATTTT | TRBJ1-5 | - | TRBV19 | - | 15
CASSLRRVTGELFF | TGTGCCAGCAGCCTCCGAAGGGTCACCGGGGAGCTGTTTTTT | TRBJ2-2 | - | TRBV9 | - | 14
CASSRLLSGHPGETQYF | TGTGCCAGCAGTCGTCTACTTAGCGGCCACCCGGGAGAGACCCAGTACTTC | TRBJ2-5 | - | TRBV6-2/TRBV6-3 | many | 17
CSAPDQGIEAFF | TGCAGTGCTCCCGACCAGGGAATTGAAGCTTTCTTT | TRBJ1-1 | - | TRBV20-1 | - | 12
CASTDSPNRVVGSPPHF | TGTGCCAGTACCGACTCACCCAACAGGGTAGTCGGTTCACCCCCCCACTTT | TRBJ1-6 | - | TRBV19 | - | 17
CASSPGTSGGVTQYF | TGTGCCAGCAGCCCAGGGACTAGCGGGGGAGTTACGCAGTATTTT | TRBJ2-3 | TRBD2 | TRBV7-2 | - | 15
CASSLGGRDEAFF | TGTGCCAGCAGCTTAGGAGGTCGGGATGAAGCTTTCTTT | TRBJ1-1 | - | TRBV7-8 | - | 13
CASSVERETTYEQYF | TGTGCCAGCAGCGTGGAACGGGAGACCACCTACGAGCAGTACTTC | TRBJ2-7 | - | TRBV9 | - | 15
CAWKQGTYEQYF | TGTGCCTGGAAACAGGGGACCTACGAGCAGTACTTC | TRBJ2-7 | TRBD1 | TRBV10-3 | - | 12
CASLTGEHYEQYF | TGTGCCAGCTTGACAGGGGAGCACTACGAGCAGTACTTC | TRBJ2-7 | TRBD1 | TRBV2 | - | 13